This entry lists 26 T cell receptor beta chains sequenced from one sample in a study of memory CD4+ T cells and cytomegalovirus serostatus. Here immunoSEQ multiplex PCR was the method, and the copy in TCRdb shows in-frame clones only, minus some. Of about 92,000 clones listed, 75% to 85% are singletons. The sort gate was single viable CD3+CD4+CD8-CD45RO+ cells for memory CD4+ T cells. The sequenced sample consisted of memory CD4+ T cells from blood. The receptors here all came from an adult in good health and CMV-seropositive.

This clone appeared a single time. CDR3 protein: CASSVGGTAGTDTQYF. The CDR3 DNA sequence: TGTGCCAGCAGCGTAGGTGGGACAGCGGGCACAGATACGCAGTATTTT. The rearrangement links TRBV9 to TRBJ2-3; 7 positions match TRBD1. Germline CDR1 reads SGDLS; CDR2 reads YYNGEE. This CDR3 has 16 residues. V gave up 0 bases and J gave up 1 base; unmatched junction bases: 5. The whole variable domain, filled in from reference TRBV9 and TRBJ2-3, reads DSGVTQTPKHLITATGQRVTLRCSPRSGDLSVYWYQQSLDQGLQFLIQYYNGEERAKGNILERFSAQQFPDLHSELNLSSLELGDSALYFCASSVGGTAGTDTQYFGPGTRLTVL.

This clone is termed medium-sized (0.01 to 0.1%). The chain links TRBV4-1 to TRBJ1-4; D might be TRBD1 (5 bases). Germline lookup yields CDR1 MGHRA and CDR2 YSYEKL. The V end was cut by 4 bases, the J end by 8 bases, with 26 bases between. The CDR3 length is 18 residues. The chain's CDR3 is CASSLEGPERGFPEKLFF. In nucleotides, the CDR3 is TGCGCCAGCAGCCTCGAAGGTCCAGAGAGGGGCTTCCCAGAAAAACTGTTTTTT.

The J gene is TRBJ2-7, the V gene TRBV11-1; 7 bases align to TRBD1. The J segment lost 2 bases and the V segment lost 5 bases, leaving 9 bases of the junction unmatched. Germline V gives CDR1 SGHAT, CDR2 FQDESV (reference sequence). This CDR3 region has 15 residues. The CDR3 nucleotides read TGTGCCAGCAGCCGAGGGGGCGACCGAGCCTACGAGCAGTACTTC. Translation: CASSRGGDRAYEQYF.

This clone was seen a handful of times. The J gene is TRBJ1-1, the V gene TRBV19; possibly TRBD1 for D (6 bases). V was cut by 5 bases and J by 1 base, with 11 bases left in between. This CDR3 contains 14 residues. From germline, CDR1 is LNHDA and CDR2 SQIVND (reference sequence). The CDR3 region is CASSSGTPNTEAFF. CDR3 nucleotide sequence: TGTGCCAGTAGTTCCGGGACACCGAACACTGAAGCTTTCTTT.

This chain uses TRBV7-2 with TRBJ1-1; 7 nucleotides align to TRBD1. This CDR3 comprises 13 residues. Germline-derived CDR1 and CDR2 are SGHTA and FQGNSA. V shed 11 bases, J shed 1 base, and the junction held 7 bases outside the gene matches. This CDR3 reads CASGRDRNTEAFF. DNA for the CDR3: TGTGCCTCGGGGAGGGACAGGAACACTGAAGCTTTCTTT.

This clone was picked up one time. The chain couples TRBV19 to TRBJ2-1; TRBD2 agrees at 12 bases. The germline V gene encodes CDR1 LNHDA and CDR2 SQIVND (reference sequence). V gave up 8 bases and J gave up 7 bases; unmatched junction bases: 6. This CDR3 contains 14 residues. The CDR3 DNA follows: TGTGCCAGTGCCGGGACTAGCGGGTCTAATGAGCAGTTCTTC. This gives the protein CASAGTSGSNEQFF. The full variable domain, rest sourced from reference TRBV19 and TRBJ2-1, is DGGITQSPKYLFRKEGQNVTLSCEQNLNHDAMYWYRQDPGQGLRLIYYSQIVNDFQKGDIAEGYSVSREKKESFPLTVTSAQKNPTAFYLCASAGTSGSNEQFFGPGTRLTVL.

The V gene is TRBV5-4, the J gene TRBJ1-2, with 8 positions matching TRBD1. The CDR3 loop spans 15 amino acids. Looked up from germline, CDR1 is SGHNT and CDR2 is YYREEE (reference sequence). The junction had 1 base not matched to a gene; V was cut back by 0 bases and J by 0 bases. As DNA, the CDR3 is TGTGCCAGCAGCTTGGGACAGGGGCCTAACTATGGCTACACCTTC. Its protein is CASSLGQGPNYGYTF.

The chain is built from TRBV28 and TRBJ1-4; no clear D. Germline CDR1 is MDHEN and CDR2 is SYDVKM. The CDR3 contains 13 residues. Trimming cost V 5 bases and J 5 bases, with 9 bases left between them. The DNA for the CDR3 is TGTGCCAGCAGTAGGGCACGAAATGAAAAACTGTTTTTT. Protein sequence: CASSRARNEKLFF.

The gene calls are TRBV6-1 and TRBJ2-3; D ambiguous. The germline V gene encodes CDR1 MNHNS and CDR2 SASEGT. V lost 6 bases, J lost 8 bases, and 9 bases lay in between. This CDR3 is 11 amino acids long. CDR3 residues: CASRAEITQYF. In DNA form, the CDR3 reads TGTGCCAGCAGAGCAGAGATTACGCAGTATTTT.

CDR3 amino acids: CATSRYEGYGYTF. For the CDR3, the DNA is TGTGCCACCAGCAGATATGAGGGCTATGGCTACACCTTC. This rearrangement joins TRBV15 to TRBJ1-2, with D unresolved. Looked up from germline, CDR1 is LNHNV and CDR2 is YYDKDF (reference sequence). V was clipped by 2 bases and J by 4 bases, with 8 bases between them. The CDR3 loop spans 13 amino acids.

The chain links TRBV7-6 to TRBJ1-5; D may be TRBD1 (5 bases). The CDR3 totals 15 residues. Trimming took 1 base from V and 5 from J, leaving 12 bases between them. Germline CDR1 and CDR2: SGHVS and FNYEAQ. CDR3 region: CASSLVSGSDQPQHF. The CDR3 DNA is TGTGCCAGCAGCTTAGTATCAGGGTCGGATCAGCCCCAGCATTTT.

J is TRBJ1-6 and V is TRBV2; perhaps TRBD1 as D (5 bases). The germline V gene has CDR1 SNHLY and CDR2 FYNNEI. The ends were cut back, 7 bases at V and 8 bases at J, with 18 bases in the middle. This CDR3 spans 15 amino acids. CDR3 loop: CASKTGPGTDSPLHF. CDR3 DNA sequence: TGTGCCAGCAAGACCGGGCCAGGGACGGATTCACCCCTCCACTTT.

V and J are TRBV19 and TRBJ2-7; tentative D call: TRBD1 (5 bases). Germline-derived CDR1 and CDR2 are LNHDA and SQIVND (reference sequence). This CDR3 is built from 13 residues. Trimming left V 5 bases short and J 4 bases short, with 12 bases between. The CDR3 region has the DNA TGTGCCAGTAGTGCAGGGCCGAAATACGAGCAGTACTTC. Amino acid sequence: CASSAGPKYEQYF.

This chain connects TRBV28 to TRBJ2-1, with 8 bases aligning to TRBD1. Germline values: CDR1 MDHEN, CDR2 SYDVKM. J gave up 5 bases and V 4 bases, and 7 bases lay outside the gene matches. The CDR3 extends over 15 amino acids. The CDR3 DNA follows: TGTGCCAGCAGTTCCAAGGGACAGGCACACAATGAGCAGTTCTTC. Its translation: CASSSKGQAHNEQFF.

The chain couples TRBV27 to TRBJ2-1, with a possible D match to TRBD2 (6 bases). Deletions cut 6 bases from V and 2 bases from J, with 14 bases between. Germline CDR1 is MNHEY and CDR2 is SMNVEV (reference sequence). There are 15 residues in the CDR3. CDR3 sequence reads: CASRAPGGTYNEQFF. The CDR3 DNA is TGTGCCAGCAGGGCACCTGGCGGGACCTACAATGAGCAGTTCTTC.

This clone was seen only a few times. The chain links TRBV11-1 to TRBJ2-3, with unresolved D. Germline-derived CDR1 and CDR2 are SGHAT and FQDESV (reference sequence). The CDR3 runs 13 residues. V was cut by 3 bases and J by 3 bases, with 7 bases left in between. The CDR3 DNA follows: TGTGCCAGCAGCTTTTCCGGGACAGATACGCAGTATTTT. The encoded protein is CASSFSGTDTQYF.

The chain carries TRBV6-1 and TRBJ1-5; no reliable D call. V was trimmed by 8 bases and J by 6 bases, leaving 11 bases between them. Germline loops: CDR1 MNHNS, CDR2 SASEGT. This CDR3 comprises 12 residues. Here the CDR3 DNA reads TGTGCCAGCCATTCAGCGGGTCAGCCCCAGCATTTT. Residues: CASHSAGQPQHF.

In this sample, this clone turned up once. In DNA, the CDR3 is TGCAGCGTTGAAGAAAGGTTCAGACAAGGCTACACCTTC. It is translated as CSVEERFRQGYTF. This chain joins TRBV29-1 and TRBJ1-2; D ambiguous. The germline V and J ends were trimmed by 0 bases and 8 bases, with 13 bases remaining between them. CDR1 is SQVTM and CDR2 is ANQGSEA in the germline V gene. The length of the CDR3 is 13 residues. The full variable domain, with the rest looked up from reference TRBV29-1 and TRBJ1-2, is SAVISQKPSRDICQRGTSLTIQCQVDSQVTMMFWYRQQPGQSLTLIATANQGSEATYESGFVIDKFPISRPNLTFSTLTVSNMSPEDSSIYLCSVEERFRQGYTFGSGTRLTVV.

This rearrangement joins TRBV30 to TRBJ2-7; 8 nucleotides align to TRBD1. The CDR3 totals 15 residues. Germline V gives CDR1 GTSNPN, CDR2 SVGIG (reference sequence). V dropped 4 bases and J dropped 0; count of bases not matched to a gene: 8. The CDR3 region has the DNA TGTGCCTGGACCCCCCCGGGACAGGTCTCCTACGAGCAGTACTTC. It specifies CAWTPPGQVSYEQYF. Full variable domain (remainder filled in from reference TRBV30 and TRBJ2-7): SQTIHQWPATLVQPVGSPLSLECTVEGTSNPNLYWYRQAAGRGLQLLFYSVGIGQISSEVPQNLSASRPQDRQFILSSKKLLLSDSGFYLCAWTPPGQVSYEQYFGPGTRLTVT.

The CDR3 here is CASSYKQGAFYGYTF. For the CDR3, the DNA is TGTGCCAGCAGTTACAAGCAGGGGGCTTTCTATGGCTACACCTTC. The J gene is TRBJ1-2, the V gene TRBV6-6; 8 nucleotides line up with TRBD1. Per germline, CDR1 MNHNY and CDR2 SVGAGI (reference sequence). V trimming: 2 bases; J trimming: 4 bases; junction bases outside the gene matches: 6. The CDR3 covers 15 residues.

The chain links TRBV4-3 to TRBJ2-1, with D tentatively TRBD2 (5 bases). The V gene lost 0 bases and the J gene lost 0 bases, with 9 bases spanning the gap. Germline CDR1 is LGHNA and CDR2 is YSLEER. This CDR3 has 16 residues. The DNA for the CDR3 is TGCGCCAGCAGCCAAGATATGGGGAGCTCCTACAATGAGCAGTTCTTC. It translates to CASSQDMGSSYNEQFF.

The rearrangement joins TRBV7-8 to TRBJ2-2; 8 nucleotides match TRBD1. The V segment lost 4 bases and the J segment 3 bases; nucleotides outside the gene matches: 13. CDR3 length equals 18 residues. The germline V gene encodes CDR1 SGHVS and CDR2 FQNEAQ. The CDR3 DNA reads TGTGCCAGCAGCTCTAGAGCAGGGGGCGGATGGGACACCGGGGAGCTGTTTTTT. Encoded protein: CASSSRAGGGWDTGELFF.

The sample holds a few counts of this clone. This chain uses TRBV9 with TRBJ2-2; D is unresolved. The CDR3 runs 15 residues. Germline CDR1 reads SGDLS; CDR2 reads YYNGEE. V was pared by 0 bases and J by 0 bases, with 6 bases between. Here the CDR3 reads CASSVGHANTGELFF. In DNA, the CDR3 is TGTGCCAGCAGCGTAGGGCACGCGAACACCGGGGAGCTGTTTTTT.

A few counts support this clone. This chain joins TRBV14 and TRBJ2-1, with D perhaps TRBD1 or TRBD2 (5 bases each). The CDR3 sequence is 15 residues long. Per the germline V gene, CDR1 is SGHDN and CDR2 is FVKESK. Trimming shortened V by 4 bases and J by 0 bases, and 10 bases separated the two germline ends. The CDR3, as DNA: TGTGCCAGCAGCCGGTGGGGGTCCTCCTACAATGAGCAGTTCTTC. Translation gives CASSRWGSSYNEQFF.

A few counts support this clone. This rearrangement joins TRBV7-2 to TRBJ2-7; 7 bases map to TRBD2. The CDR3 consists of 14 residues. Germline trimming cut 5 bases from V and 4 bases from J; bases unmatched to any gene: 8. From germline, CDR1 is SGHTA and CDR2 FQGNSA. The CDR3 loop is CASSAGLLGYEQYF. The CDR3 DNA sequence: TGTGCCAGCAGCGCGGGACTATTGGGGTACGAGCAGTACTTC. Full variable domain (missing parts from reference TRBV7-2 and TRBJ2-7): GAGVSQSPSNKVTEKGKDVELRCDPISGHTALYWYRQSLGQGLEFLIYFQGNSAPDKSGLPSDRFSAERTGGSVSTLTIQRTQQEDSAVYLCASSAGLLGYEQYFGPGTRLTVT.

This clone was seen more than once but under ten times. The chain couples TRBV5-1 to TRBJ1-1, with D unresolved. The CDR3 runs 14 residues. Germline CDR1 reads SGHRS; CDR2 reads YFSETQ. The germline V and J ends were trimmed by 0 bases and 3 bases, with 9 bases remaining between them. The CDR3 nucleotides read TGCGCCAGCAGCTTGGTTCCCGGGGACACTGAAGCTTTCTTT. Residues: CASSLVPGDTEAFF. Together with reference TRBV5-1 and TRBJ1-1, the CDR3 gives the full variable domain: KAGVTQTPRYLIKTRGQQVTLSCSPISGHRSVSWYQQTPGQGLQFLFEYFSETQRNKGNFPGRFSGRQFSNSRSEMNVSTLELGDSALYLCASSLVPGDTEAFFGQGTRLTVV.